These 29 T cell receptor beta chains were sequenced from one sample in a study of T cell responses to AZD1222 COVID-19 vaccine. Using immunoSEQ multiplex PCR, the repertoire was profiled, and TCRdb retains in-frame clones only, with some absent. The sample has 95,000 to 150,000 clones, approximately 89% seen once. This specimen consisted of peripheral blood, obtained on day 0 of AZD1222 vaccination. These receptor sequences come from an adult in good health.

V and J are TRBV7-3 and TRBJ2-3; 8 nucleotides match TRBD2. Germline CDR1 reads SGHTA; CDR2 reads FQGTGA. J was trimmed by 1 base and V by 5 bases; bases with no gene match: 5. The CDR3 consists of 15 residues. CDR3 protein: CASSAAGLGTDTQYF. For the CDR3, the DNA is TGTGCCAGCAGCGCCGCGGGACTAGGCACAGATACGCAGTATTTT.

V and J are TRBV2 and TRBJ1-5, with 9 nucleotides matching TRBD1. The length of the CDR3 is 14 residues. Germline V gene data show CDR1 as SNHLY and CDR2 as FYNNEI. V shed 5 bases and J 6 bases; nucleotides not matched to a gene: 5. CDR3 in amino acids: CASSMGQGGQPQHF. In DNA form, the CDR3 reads TGTGCCAGCAGTATGGGACAGGGCGGTCAGCCCCAGCATTTT.

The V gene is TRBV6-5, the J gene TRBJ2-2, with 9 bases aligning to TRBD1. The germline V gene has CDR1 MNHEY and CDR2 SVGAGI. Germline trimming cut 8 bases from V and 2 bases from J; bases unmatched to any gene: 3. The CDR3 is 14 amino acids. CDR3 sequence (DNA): TGTGCCAGCTTGGACAGGGGAAACACCGGGGAGCTGTTTTTT. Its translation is CASLDRGNTGELFF.

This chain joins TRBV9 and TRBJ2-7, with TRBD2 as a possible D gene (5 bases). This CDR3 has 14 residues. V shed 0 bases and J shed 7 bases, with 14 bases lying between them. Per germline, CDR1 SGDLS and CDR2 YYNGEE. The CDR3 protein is CASSVASTAEEQYF. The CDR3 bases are TGTGCCAGCAGCGTAGCTAGCACGGCTGAAGAGCAGTACTTC.

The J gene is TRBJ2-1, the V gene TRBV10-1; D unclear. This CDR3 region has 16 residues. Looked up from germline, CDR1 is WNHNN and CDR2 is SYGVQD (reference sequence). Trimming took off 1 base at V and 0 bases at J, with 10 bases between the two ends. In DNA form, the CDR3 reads TGCGCCAGCAGTGAGTTGGGATCCAGCTCCTACAATGAGCAGTTCTTC. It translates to CASSELGSSSYNEQFF.

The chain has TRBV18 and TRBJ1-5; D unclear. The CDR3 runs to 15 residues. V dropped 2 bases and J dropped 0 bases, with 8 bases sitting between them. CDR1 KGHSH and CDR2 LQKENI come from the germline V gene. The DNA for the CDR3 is TGTGCCAGCTCACCAAGCACAGATAGCAATCAGCCCCAGCATTTT. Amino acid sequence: CASSPSTDSNQPQHF.

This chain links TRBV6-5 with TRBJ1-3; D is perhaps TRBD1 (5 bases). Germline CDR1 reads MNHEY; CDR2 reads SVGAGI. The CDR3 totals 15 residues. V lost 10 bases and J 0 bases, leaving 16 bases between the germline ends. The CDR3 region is CAIKKGTNSGNTIYF. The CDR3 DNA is TGTGCCATTAAGAAGGGGACCAACTCTGGAAACACCATATATTTT.

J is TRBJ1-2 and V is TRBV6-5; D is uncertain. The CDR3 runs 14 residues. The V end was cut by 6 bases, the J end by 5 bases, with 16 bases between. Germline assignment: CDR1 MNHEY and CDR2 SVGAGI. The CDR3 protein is CASRDPLSSYGYTF. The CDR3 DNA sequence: TGTGCCAGCAGGGACCCGTTGTCGTCGTATGGCTACACCTTC.

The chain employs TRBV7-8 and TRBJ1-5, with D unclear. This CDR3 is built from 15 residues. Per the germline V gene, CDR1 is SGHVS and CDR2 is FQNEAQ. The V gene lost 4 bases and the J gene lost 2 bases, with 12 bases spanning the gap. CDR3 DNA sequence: TGTGCCAGCAGCTCCCGCGGACTAGGCAATCAGCCCCAGCATTTT. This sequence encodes CASSSRGLGNQPQHF.

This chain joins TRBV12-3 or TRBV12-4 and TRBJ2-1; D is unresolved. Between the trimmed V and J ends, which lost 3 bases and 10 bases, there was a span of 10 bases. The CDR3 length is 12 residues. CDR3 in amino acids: CASSFQTYEQFF. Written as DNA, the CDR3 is TGTGCCAGCAGTTTCCAGACATACGAGCAGTTCTTC.

CDR3 in amino acids: CASSEDRGDQPQHF. The CDR3 DNA is TGTGCCAGCAGTGAGGATAGGGGGGATCAGCCCCAGCATTTT. The gene calls are TRBV6-1 and TRBJ1-5; TRBD1 might be the D (6 bases). Trimming cost V 3 bases and J 5 bases, with 11 bases left between them. Germline lookup yields CDR1 MNHNS and CDR2 SASEGT. The CDR3 sequence is 14 residues long.

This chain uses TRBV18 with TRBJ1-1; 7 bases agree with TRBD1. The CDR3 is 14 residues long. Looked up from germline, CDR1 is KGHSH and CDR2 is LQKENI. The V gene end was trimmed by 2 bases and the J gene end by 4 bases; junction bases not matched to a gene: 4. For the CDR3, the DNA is TGTGCCAGCTCACCAATCGACAGGGCCACTGAAGCTTTCTTT. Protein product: CASSPIDRATEAFF.

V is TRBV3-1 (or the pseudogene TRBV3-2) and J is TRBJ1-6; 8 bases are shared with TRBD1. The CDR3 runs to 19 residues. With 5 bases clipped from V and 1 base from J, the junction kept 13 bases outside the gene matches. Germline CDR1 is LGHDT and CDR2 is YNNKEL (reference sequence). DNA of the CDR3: TGTGCCAGCAGCTCTTCCTGGACAGGGATTGTGTCCTATAATTCACCCCTCCACTTT. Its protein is CASSSSWTGIVSYNSPLHF.

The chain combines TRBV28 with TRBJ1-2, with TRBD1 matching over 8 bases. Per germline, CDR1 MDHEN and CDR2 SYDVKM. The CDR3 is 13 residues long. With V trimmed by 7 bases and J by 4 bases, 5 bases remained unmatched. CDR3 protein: CASTAGGAYGYTF. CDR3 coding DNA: TGTGCCAGCACCGCAGGGGGCGCCTATGGCTACACCTTC.

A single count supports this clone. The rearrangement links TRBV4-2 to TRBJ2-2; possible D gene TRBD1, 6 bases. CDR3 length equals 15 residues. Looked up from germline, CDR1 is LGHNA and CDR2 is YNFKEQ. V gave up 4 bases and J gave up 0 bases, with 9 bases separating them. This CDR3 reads CASSPRGTNTGELFF. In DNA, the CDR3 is TGTGCCAGCAGCCCCAGGGGAACGAACACCGGGGAGCTGTTTTTT.

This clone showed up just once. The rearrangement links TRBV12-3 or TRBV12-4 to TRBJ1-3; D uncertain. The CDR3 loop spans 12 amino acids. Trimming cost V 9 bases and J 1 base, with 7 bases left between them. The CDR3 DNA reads TGTGCCAGTCGGGGTTCTGGAAACACCATATATTTT. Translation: CASRGSGNTIYF.

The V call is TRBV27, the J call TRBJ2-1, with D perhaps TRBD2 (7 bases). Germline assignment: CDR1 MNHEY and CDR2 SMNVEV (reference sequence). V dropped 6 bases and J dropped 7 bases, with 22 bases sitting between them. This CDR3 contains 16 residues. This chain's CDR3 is CASRSARAGAWNEQFF. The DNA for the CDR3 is TGTGCCAGCAGATCAGCCCGCGCGGGGGCCTGGAATGAGCAGTTCTTC.

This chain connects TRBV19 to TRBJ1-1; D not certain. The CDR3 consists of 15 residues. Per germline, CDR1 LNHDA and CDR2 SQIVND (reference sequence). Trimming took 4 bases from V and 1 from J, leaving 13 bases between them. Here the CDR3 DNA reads TGTGCCAGTAGTACCCACCTATTCAGGAACACTGAAGCTTTCTTT. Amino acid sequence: CASSTHLFRNTEAFF. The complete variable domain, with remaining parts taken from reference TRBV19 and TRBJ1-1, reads DGGITQSPKYLFRKEGQNVTLSCEQNLNHDAMYWYRQDPGQGLRLIYYSQIVNDFQKGDIAEGYSVSREKKESFPLTVTSAQKNPTAFYLCASSTHLFRNTEAFFGQGTRLTVV.

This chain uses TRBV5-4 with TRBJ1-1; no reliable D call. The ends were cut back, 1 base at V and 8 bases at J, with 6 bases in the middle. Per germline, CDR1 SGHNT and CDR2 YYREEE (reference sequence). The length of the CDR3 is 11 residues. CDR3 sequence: CASSLNAEAFF. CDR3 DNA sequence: TGTGCCAGCAGCTTGAACGCAGAAGCTTTCTTT.

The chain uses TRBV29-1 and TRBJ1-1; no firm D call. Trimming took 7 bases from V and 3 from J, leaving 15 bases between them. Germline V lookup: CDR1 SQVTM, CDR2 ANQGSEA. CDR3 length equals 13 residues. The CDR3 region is CSAAFTRDTEAFF. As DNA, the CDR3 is TGCAGCGCTGCCTTTACTAGGGACACTGAAGCTTTCTTT.

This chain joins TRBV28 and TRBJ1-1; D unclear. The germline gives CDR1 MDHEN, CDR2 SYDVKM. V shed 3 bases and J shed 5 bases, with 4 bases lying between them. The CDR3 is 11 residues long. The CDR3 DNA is TGTGCCAGCAGTTTCGGAACTGAAGCTTTCTTT. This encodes CASSFGTEAFF.

The CDR3 coding sequence is TGTGCCAGCAGCGCCACAGGGGGTGGTAATGAAAAACTGTTTTTT. This translates into CASSATGGGNEKLFF. The J gene is TRBJ1-4, the V gene TRBV9; 8 nucleotides line up with TRBD1. V shed 3 bases, J shed 4 bases, and the junction held 5 bases outside the gene matches. CDR3 length: 15 amino acids. Germline-derived CDR1 and CDR2 are SGDLS and YYNGEE.

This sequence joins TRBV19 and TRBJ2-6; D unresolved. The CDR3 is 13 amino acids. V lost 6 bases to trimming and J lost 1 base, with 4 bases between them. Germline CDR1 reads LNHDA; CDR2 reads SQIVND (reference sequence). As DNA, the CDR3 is TGTGCCAGTAGGACATCTGGGGCCAACGTCCTGACTTTC. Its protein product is CASRTSGANVLTF.

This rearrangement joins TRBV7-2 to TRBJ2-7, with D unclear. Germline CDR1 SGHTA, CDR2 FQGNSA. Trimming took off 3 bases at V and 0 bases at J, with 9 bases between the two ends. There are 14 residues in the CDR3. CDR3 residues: CASSFEQSSYEQYF. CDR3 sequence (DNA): TGTGCCAGCAGCTTCGAACAGAGCTCCTACGAGCAGTACTTC. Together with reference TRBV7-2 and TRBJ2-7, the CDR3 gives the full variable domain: GAGVSQSPSNKVTEKGKDVELRCDPISGHTALYWYRQSLGQGLEFLIYFQGNSAPDKSGLPSDRFSAERTGGSVSTLTIQRTQQEDSAVYLCASSFEQSSYEQYFGPGTRLTVT.

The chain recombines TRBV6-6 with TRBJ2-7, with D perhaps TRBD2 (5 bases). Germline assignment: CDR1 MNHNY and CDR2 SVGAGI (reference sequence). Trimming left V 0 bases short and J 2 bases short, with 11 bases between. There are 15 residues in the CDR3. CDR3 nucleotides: TGTGCCAGCAGTTACTCGTCTGGGGAGACCTACGAGCAGTACTTC. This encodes CASSYSSGETYEQYF.

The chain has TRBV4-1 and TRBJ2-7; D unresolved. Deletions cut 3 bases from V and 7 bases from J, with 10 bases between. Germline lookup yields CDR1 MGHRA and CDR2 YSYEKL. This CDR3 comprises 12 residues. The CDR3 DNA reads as TGCGCCAGCAGCCATTTGGGGAAAGAGCAGTACTTC. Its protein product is CASSHLGKEQYF.

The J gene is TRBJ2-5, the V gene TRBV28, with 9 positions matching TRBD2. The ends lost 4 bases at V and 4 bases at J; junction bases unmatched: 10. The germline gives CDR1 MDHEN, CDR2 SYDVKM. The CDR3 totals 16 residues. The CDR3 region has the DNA TGTGCCAGCAGTTCCCTGGTTGCGGGGGGGCGAGAGACCCAGTACTTC. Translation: CASSSLVAGGRETQYF.

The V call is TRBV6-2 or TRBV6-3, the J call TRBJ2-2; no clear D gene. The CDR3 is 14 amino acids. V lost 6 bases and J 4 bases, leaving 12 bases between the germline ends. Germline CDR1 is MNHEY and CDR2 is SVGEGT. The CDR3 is CASSDVRVTGELFF. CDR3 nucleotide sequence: TGTGCCAGCAGCGACGTGCGCGTCACCGGGGAGCTGTTTTTT.

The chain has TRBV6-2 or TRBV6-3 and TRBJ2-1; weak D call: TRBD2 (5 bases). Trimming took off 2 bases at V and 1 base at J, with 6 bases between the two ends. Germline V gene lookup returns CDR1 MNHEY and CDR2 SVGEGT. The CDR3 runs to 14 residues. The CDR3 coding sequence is TGTGCCAGCAGTTACCGGGATTCCTACAATGAGCAGTTCTTC. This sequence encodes CASSYRDSYNEQFF.